The 22 T cell receptor beta chains below were found in one sample sequenced in a study of T cell responses to AZD1222 COVID-19 vaccine. The table came from immunoSEQ multiplex PCR; TCRdb's copy has only in-frame clones and leaves some out. The sample shows about 120,000 clones, 70% to 90% of them seen only once. This specimen was peripheral blood, taken 28 days after the second AZD1222 dose. The receptors derive from an adult who received the AZD1222 COVID-19 vaccine.

The chain has TRBV4-1 and TRBJ1-1; the match to TRBD1 covers 7 bases. Germline V lookup: CDR1 MGHRA, CDR2 YSYEKL. J lost 1 base, V lost 2 bases, and 7 bases had no gene match. The CDR3 totals 16 residues. CDR3 DNA: TGCGCCAGCAGCCAAATAGGACAGGTCGGGAACACTGAAGCTTTCTTT. Its protein is CASSQIGQVGNTEAFF.

CDR3 nucleotide sequence: TGCGCCAGCAGCCAAGACTACGGGCAGTATAATCAGCCCCAGCATTTT. It is translated as CASSQDYGQYNQPQHF. The chain couples TRBV4-3 to TRBJ1-5; D ambiguous. Between the trimmed V and J ends, which lost 0 bases and 4 bases, there was a span of 13 bases. Germline CDR1 is LGHNA and CDR2 is YSLEER. The CDR3 extends over 16 amino acids.

V and J are TRBV29-1 and TRBJ2-1, with 8 bases identical to TRBD1. The CDR3 covers 13 residues. CDR1 is SQVTM, CDR2 ANQGSEA, per germline. Trimming at V came to 8 bases and at J to 6 bases, leaving 9 bases not matched to a gene. CDR3 bases: TGCAGCTCCACCGGGACAGGACGCAATGAGCAGTTCTTC. Translation gives CSSTGTGRNEQFF.

The chain employs TRBV5-8 and TRBJ1-2; D not resolved. Germline V gene lookup returns CDR1 SGHTS and CDR2 YDEGEE. Trimming took off 4 bases at V and 5 bases at J, with 15 bases between the two ends. The CDR3 runs 14 residues. DNA for the CDR3: TGTGCCAGCAGCCTCTCTTTATGGGTGTATGGCTACACCTTC. This sequence encodes CASSLSLWVYGYTF.

This chain links TRBV6-5 with TRBJ2-7; possibly TRBD2 for D (6 bases). This CDR3 contains 13 residues. V lost 2 bases and J lost 7, with 12 bases in between. Per germline, CDR1 MNHEY and CDR2 SVGAGI. The CDR3 nucleotides read TGTGCCAGCAGTTACGGGGGGTTAAAAGAGCAGTACTTC. This encodes CASSYGGLKEQYF.

This rearrangement joins TRBV5-6 to TRBJ2-2; TRBD1 matches 9 bases. Germline trimming cut 3 bases from V and 9 bases from J; bases unmatched to any gene: 12. The CDR3 contains 16 residues. The germline CDR1 and CDR2 sequences are SGHDT and YYEEEE. The CDR3 DNA reads as TGTGCCAGCAGCTCCGGACAGGGGAAGGGTATGTGGGAGCTGTTTTTT. Translating it yields CASSSGQGKGMWELFF. Combining the CDR3 with reference TRBV5-6 and TRBJ2-2 gives the whole variable domain DAGVTQSPTHLIKTRGQQVTLRCSPKSGHDTVSWYQQALGQGPQFIFQYYEEEERQRGNFPDRFSGHQFPNYSSELNVNALLLGDSALYLCASSSGQGKGMWELFFGEGSRLTVL.

The V gene is TRBV27, the J gene TRBJ1-1; D ambiguous. The length of the CDR3 is 11 residues. The germline V and J ends were trimmed by 7 bases and 6 bases, with 9 bases remaining between them. CDR1 and CDR2 from the germline V gene are MNHEY and SMNVEV (reference sequence). CDR3 residues: CASILGPEAFF. The CDR3 DNA follows: TGTGCCAGCATCTTGGGTCCTGAAGCTTTCTTT.

The V gene is TRBV6-1, the J gene TRBJ2-2; 9 nucleotides align to TRBD1. The germline CDR1 and CDR2 sequences are MNHNS and SASEGT. The CDR3 length is 16 residues. Trimming cost V 4 bases and J 4 bases; bases outside gene matches: 7. CDR3 protein: CASSGTGVRITGELFF. The CDR3 coding sequence is TGTGCCAGCAGTGGGACAGGGGTACGAATCACCGGGGAGCTGTTTTTT.

The rearrangement links TRBV27 to TRBJ2-7; 7 bases fit TRBD1. The CDR3 runs to 14 residues. Trimming took 3 bases from V and 3 from J; bases not matched to a gene: 5. Germline V gene data show CDR1 as MNHEY and CDR2 as SMNVEV (reference sequence). CDR3 residues: CASSFRDRVYEQYF. As DNA, the CDR3 is TGTGCCAGCAGTTTCCGGGACAGAGTCTACGAGCAGTACTTC.

The CDR3: CASSPRPGAEAFF. The CDR3 nucleotides read TGTGCCAGCAGCCCCCGTCCGGGGGCTGAAGCTTTCTTT. V usage is TRBV7-2 and J usage is TRBJ1-1, with D perhaps matching TRBD1 (5 bases). This CDR3 is built from 13 residues. Germline values: CDR1 SGHTA, CDR2 FQGNSA. Trimming shortened V by 5 bases and J by 6 bases, and 13 bases separated the two germline ends.

CDR3: CASSLAGTAMNTEAFF. The CDR3 nucleotides read TGCGCCAGCAGCTTGGCCGGGACAGCAATGAACACTGAAGCTTTCTTT. The chain joins TRBV5-1 to TRBJ1-1; 7 positions agree with TRBD1. The V and J ends lost 0 bases and 0 bases, in that order; junction bases with no gene match: 5. This CDR3 contains 16 residues. CDR1 and CDR2 from the germline V gene are SGHRS and YFSETQ.

This rearrangement joins TRBV20-1 to TRBJ2-1; D is undetermined. V was pared by 5 bases and J by 5 bases, with 7 bases between. Germline-derived CDR1 and CDR2 are DFQATT and SNEGSKA (reference sequence). CDR3 length equals 11 residues. The CDR3 reads CSAARDNEQFF. In DNA form, the CDR3 reads TGCAGTGCTGCCCGGGACAATGAGCAGTTCTTC.

In its sample, this clone was seen once. The CDR3 region is CASSGGQGSYGYTF. The CDR3, as DNA: TGTGCCAGCAGCGGTGGACAGGGGAGCTATGGCTACACCTTC. The rearrangement uses TRBV9 and TRBJ1-2; 9 bases are shared with TRBD1. The CDR3 is 14 amino acids. V trimming: 3 bases; J trimming: 4 bases; junction bases outside the gene matches: 4. Germline CDR1 is SGDLS and CDR2 is YYNGEE.

The chain is built from TRBV6-5 and TRBJ2-7; D is tentatively TRBD1 or TRBD2 (5 bases each). Germline V lookup: CDR1 MNHEY, CDR2 SVGAGI. The CDR3 length is 13 residues. The ends were cut back, 9 bases at V and 2 bases at J, with 14 bases in the middle. The CDR3 DNA sequence: TGTGCCAGTGGGACCGCCCCAACCTACGAGCAGTACTTC. Translated: CASGTAPTYEQYF.

CDR3 loop: CAISESVTDFITDTQYF. CDR3 DNA: TGTGCCATCAGTGAGTCGGTAACAGATTTTATCACAGATACGCAGTATTTT. This chain connects TRBV10-3 to TRBJ2-3; D gene unclear. Germline V gives CDR1 ENHRY, CDR2 SYGVKD. The length of the CDR3 is 17 residues. V lost 0 bases and J lost 2, with 15 bases in between.

This chain joins TRBV11-2 and TRBJ2-3; D is possibly TRBD1 (5 bases). CDR3 length: 15 amino acids. The germline V gene encodes CDR1 SGHAT and CDR2 FQNNGV. The germline V and J ends were trimmed by 2 bases and 0 bases, with 9 bases remaining between them. The CDR3 bases are TGTGCCAGCAGCTTAAGGGGTCAGAGCACAGATACGCAGTATTTT. Translating it yields CASSLRGQSTDTQYF.

This rearrangement joins TRBV7-2 to TRBJ1-3; no clear D gene. This CDR3 is 13 amino acids long. V shed 1 base and J shed 4 bases, with 5 bases lying between them. Germline CDR1 reads SGHTA; CDR2 reads FQGNSA. CDR3 residues: CASSLDRGNTIYF. CDR3 bases: TGTGCCAGCAGCTTAGACCGGGGAAACACCATATATTTT.

This chain uses TRBV5-1 with TRBJ2-6, with TRBD1 identical over 9 bases. The CDR3 is made up of 17 amino acids. V dropped 5 bases and J dropped 2; count of bases not matched to a gene: 8. Per germline, CDR1 SGHRS and CDR2 YFSETQ. The CDR3, as DNA: TGCGCCAGCAGTTCCGGGACAGGGTTCACTGGGGCCAACGTCCTGACTTTC. The encoded protein is CASSSGTGFTGANVLTF.

The rearrangement uses TRBV5-8 and TRBJ1-1; D is uncertain. V lost 6 bases to trimming and J lost 1 base, with 16 bases between them. Germline loops: CDR1 SGHTS, CDR2 YDEGEE. This CDR3 region has 15 residues. The CDR3 loop is CASTPLGKRNTEAFF. DNA of the CDR3: TGTGCCAGCACCCCCTTGGGGAAGAGGAACACTGAAGCTTTCTTT.

V and J are TRBV2 and TRBJ1-3, with TRBD1 as a possible D gene (6 bases). CDR1 and CDR2 (germline): SNHLY, FYNNEI. The CDR3 sequence is 16 residues long. The V end was cut by 6 bases, the J end by 0 bases, with 15 bases between. CDR3 bases: TGTGCCAGCAGACCAGACAGGTCCTTCTCTGGAAACACCATATATTTT. Translating gives CASRPDRSFSGNTIYF.

V usage is TRBV9 and J usage is TRBJ1-4, with TRBD1 as a possible D gene (5 bases). The V end was cut by 2 bases, the J end by 6 bases, with 11 bases between. This CDR3 is built from 14 residues. CDR1 is SGDLS, CDR2 YYNGEE, per germline. The CDR3 here is CASSVRVLDEKLFF. CDR3 in DNA: TGTGCCAGCAGCGTCAGGGTACTCGATGAAAAACTGTTTTTT.

This sequence joins TRBV7-2 and TRBJ2-2, with D perhaps matching TRBD2 (6 bases). Germline V gene lookup returns CDR1 SGHTA and CDR2 FQGNSA. This CDR3 has 16 residues. V gave up 4 bases and J gave up 6 bases, with 18 bases separating them. The CDR3 here is CASSSRRASGAGELFF. Written as DNA, the CDR3 is TGTGCCAGCAGCTCAAGGAGGGCCTCGGGGGCCGGGGAGCTGTTTTTT.